This TCR beta chain was sequenced in a study of blood T cell repertoires in COVID-19. The CDR3 is 20 residues long. Trimming took 1 base from V and 0 from J; bases not matched to a gene: 14. Germline V gene data show CDR1 as MGHRA and CDR2 as YSYEKL. Generated by immunoSEQ multiplex PCR, the TCRdb table keeps only in-frame clones and is missing some. The sample carries approximately 250,000 clones, 70% to 90% recorded once. Patients in Seattle were enrolled during active infection, then followed longitudinally. The clonotype comes from a man between 45 and 60 years old with COVID-19, enrolled during active disease. The chain combines TRBV4-1 with TRBJ2-3, with 9 bases fitting TRBD2. The sample comprised peripheral blood. CDR3 amino acids: CASSQVGRRGGLYSTDTQYF. CDR3 DNA: TGCGCCAGCAGCCAAGTGGGTCGGCGGGGGGGCCTTTATAGCACAGATACGCAGTATTTT.